This TCR beta chain was sequenced in a study of blood T cell repertoires in COVID-19. Background on the study: Whether acute or convalescent, the COVID-19 samples came from the United States, Italy and Spain.

This clone was detected a few times. Authors' methods: Nucleated cell counts were estimated from reference gene primer amplification. Clones were read by immunoSEQ multiplex PCR, and TCRdb kept only the in-frame ones, dropping some. For V, J and clone size, that table is used; D and trimming come from the DNA. There are approximately 170,000 clones in the sample; roughly 84% occur only once, and approximately 7.7% lies in the top ten. The germline V and J ends were trimmed by 9 bases and 7 bases, with 10 bases remaining between them. The CDR3 totals 10 residues. Germline assignment: CDR1 MNHGY and CDR2 SAAAGT. Resolution of symptoms, clearance, or two negative PCRs was present in recovered Cohort 3 donors.

The sequenced sample consisted of PBMCs or T cells enriched from blood (not recorded which). The chain combines TRBV6-8 with TRBJ2-7; weak D call: TRBD2 (5 bases). This receptor was taken from a woman between 50 and 59 years old who had recovered from COVID-19. The CDR3 here is CARTTREQYF. The CDR3 nucleotides are TGTGCCAGGACCACTAGGGAGCAGTACTTC.